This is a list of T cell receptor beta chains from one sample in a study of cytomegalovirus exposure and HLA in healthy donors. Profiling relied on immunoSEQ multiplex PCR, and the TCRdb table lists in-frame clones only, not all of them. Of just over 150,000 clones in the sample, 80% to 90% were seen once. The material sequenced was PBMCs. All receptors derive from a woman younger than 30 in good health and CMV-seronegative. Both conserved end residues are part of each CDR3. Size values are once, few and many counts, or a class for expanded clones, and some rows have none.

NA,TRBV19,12,CASSTRRDTQYF
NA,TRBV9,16,CASSPGQGRVDTEAFF
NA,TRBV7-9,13,CATGWGSNTEAFF
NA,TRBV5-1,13,CASSLVGVEGYTF
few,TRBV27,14,CASSLLQARDTQYF
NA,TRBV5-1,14,CASSPATEFTEQYF
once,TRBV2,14,CASSETDPGQPQHF
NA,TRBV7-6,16,CASSLPSSPGDDEQFF
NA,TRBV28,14,CASDTSGLDQPQHF
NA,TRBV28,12,CASKSGAGGYTF
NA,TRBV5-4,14,CASSFFRGDGELFF
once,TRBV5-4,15,CASSLVGARQNTQYF
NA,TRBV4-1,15,CASSRSGIPSGEQYF
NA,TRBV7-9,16,CASSLVLWGQGYGYTF
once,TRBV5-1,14,CASSLERLGEKLFF
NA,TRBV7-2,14,CASSGQLGDTEAFF
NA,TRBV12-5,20,CASGFMYALRGLSSYNEQFF
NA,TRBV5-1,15,CASSWGTGGQYGHTF
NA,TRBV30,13,CACQEELNEKLFF
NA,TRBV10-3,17,CANQADPGQEVSGEQFF
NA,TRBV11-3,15,CASSLAGGRRETQYF
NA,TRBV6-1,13,CASRFAFADKQYF
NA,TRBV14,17,CASSQVPSSGSNNEQFF
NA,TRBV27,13,CASRLGGTYEQYF
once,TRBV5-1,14,CASSLGAGYTEAFF
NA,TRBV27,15,CASSPRTSLVYEQYF
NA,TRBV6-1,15,CASSEANRKAGELFF
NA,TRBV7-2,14,CASSLRTPGNTIYF